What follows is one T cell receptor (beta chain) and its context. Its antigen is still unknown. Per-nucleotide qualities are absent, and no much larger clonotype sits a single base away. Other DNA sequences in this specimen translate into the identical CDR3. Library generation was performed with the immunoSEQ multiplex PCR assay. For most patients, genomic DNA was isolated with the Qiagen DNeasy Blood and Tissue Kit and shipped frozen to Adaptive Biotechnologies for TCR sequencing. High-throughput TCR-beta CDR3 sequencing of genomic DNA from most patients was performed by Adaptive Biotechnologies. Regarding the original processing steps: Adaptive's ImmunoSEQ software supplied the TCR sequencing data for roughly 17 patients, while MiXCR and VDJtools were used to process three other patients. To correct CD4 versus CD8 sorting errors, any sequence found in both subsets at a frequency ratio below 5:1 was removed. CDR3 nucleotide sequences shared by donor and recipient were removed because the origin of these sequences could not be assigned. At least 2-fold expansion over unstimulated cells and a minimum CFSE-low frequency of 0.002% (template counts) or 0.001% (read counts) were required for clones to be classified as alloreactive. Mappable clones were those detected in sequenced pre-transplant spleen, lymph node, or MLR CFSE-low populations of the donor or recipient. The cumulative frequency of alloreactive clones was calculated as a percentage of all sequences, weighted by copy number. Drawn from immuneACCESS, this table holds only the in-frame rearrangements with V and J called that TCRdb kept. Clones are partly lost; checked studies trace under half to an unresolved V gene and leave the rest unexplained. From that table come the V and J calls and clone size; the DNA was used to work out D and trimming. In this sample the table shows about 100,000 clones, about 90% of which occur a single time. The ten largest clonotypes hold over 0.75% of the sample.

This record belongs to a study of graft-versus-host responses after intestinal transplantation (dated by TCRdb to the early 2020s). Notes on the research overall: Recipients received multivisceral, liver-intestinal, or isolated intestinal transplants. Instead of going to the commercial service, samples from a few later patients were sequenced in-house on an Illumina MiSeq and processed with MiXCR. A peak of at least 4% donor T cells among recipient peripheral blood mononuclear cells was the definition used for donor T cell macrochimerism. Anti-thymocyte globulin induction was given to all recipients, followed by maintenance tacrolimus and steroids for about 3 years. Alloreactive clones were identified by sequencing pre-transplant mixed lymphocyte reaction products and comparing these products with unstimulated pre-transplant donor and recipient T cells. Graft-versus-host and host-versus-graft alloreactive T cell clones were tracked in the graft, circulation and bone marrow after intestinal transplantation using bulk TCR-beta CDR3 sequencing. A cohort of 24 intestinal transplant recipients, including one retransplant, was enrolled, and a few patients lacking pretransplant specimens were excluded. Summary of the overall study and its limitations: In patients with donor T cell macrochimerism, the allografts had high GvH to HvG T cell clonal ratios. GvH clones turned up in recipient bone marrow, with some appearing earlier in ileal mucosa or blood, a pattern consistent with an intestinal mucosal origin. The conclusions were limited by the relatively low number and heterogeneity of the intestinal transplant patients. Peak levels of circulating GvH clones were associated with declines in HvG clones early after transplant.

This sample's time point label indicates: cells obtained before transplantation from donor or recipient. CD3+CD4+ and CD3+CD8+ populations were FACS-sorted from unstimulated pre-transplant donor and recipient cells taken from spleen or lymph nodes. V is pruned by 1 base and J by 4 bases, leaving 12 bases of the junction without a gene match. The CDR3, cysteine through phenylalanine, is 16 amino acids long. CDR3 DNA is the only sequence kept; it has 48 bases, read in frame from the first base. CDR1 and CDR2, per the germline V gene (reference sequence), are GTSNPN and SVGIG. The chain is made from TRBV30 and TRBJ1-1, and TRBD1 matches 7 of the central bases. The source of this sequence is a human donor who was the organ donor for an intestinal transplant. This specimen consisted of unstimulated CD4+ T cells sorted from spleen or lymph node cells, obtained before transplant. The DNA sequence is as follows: TGTGCCTGGAGTGCGGCAGGGGGGTTTTTGGGCACTGAAGCTTTCTTT. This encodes CAWSAAGGFLGTEAFF.